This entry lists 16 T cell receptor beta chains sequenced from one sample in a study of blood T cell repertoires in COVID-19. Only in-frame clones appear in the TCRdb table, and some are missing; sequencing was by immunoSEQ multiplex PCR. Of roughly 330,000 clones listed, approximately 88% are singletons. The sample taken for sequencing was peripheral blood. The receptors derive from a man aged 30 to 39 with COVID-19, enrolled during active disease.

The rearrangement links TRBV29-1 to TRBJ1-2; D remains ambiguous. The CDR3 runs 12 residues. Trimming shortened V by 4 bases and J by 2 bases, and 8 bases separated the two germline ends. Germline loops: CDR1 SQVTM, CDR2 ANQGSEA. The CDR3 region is CSVGGGNYGYTF. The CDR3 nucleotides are TGCAGCGTTGGGGGAGGGAACTATGGCTACACCTTC.

CDR3 loop: CASSPGGLAGANTGELFF. The CDR3 region has the DNA TGTGCCAGCTCACCCGGGGGACTAGCGGGAGCGAACACCGGGGAGCTGTTTTTT. The chain is built from TRBV18 and TRBJ2-2, with 14 bases aligning to TRBD2. The germline CDR1 and CDR2 sequences are KGHSH and LQKENI. With 3 bases clipped from V and 0 bases from J, the junction kept 3 bases outside the gene matches. This CDR3 has 18 amino acids.

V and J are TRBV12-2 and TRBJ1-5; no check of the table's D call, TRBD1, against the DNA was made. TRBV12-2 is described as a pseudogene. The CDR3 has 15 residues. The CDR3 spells CASRPERPSNQPQHF. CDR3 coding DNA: TGTGCAAGTCGCCCAGAACGCCCCAGCAATCAGCCCCAGCATTTT.

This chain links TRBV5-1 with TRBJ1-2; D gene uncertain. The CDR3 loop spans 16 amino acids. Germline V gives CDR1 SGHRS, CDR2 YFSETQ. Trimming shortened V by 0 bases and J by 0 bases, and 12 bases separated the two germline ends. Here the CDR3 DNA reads TGCGCCAGCAGCTTGGCTCCGGTAGGAGCTAACTATGGCTACACCTTC. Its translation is CASSLAPVGANYGYTF. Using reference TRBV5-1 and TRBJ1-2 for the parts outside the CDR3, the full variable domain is KAGVTQTPRYLIKTRGQQVTLSCSPISGHRSVSWYQQTPGQGLQFLFEYFSETQRNKGNFPGRFSGRQFSNSRSEMNVSTLELGDSALYLCASSLAPVGANYGYTFGSGTRLTVV.

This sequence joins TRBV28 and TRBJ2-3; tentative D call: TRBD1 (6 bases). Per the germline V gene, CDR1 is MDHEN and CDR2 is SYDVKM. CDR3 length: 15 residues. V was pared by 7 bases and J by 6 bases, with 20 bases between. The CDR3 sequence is CASNGGSEIEDTQYF. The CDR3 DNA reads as TGTGCCAGCAATGGGGGCTCGGAGATCGAGGATACGCAGTATTTT.

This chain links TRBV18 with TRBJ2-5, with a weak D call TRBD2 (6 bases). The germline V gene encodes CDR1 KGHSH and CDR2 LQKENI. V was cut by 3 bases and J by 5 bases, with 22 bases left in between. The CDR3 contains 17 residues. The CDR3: CASSPTVGTTGGETQYF. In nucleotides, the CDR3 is TGTGCCAGCTCACCCACCGTGGGGACGACTGGGGGGGAGACCCAGTACTTC. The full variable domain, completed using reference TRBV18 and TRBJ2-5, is NAGVMQNPRHLVRRRGQEARLRCSPMKGHSHVYWYRQLPEEGLKFMVYLQKENIIDESGMPKERFSAEFPKEGPSILRIQQVVRGDSAAYFCASSPTVGTTGGETQYFGPGTRLLVL.

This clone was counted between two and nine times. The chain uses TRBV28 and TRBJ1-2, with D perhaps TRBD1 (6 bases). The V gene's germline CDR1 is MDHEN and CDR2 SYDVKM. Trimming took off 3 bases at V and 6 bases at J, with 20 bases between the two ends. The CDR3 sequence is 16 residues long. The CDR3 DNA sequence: TGTGCCAGCAGTTTCCGTTCGAGGACAGACCCTAATGGCTACACCTTC. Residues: CASSFRSRTDPNGYTF.

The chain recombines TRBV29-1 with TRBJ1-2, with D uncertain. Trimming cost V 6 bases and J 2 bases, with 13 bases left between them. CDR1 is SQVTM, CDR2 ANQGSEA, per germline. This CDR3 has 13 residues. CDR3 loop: CSVARELNYGYTF. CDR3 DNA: TGCAGCGTCGCTCGGGAGTTGAACTATGGCTACACCTTC. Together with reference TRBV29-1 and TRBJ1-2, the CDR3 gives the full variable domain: SAVISQKPSRDICQRGTSLTIQCQVDSQVTMMFWYRQQPGQSLTLIATANQGSEATYESGFVIDKFPISRPNLTFSTLTVSNMSPEDSSIYLCSVARELNYGYTFGSGTRLTVV.

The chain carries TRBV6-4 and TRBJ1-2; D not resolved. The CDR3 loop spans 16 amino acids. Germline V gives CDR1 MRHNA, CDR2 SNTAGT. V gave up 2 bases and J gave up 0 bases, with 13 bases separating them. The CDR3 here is CASSDDARPANYGYTF. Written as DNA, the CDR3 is TGTGCCAGCAGTGACGACGCCAGGCCTGCTAACTATGGCTACACCTTC.

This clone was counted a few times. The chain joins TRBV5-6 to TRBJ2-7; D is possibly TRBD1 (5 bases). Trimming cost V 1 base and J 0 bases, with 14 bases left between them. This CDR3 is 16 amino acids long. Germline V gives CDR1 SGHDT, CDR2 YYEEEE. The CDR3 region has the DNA TGTGCCAGCAGCTTGACCCAGGGTCGATTCTCCTACGAGCAGTACTTC. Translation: CASSLTQGRFSYEQYF.

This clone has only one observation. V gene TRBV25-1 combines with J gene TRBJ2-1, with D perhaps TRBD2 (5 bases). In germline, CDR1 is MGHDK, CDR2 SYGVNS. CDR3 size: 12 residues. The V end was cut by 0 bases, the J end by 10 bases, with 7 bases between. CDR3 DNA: TGTGCCAGCAGTGAATATTCGGGGGAGCAGTTCTTC. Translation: CASSEYSGEQFF. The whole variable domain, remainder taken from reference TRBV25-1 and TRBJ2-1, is EADIYQTPRYLVIGTGKKITLECSQTMGHDKMYWYQQDPGMELHLIHYSYGVNSTEKGDLSSESTVSRIRTEHFPLTLESARPSHTSQYLCASSEYSGEQFFGPGTRLTVL.

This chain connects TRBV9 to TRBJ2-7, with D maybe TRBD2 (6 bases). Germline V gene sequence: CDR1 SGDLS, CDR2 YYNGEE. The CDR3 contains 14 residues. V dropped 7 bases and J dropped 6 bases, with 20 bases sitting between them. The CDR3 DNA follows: TGTGCCAGCTTTAACCCAACGGGGCGGGGCGAGCAGTACTTC. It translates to CASFNPTGRGEQYF.

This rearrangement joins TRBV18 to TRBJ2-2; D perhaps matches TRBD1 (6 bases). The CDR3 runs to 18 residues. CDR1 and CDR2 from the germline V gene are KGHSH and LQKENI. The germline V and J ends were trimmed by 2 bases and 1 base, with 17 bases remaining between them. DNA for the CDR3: TGTGCCAGCTCACCAGACTGGTCCAGGACAGTGAACACCGGGGAGCTGTTTTTT. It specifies CASSPDWSRTVNTGELFF.

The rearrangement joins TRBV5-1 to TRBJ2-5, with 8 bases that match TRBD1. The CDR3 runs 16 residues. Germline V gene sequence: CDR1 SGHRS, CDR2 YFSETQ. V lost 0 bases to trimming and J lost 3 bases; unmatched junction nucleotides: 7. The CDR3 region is CASSLAGQASKETQYF. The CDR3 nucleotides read TGCGCCAGCAGCTTGGCGGGACAGGCTAGTAAAGAGACCCAGTACTTC.

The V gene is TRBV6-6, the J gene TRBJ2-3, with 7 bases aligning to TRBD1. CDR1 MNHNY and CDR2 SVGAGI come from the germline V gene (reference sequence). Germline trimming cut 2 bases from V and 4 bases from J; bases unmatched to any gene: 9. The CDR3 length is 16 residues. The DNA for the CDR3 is TGTGCCAGCAGTTACGCCGACAGGGCCGGAGCAGATACGCAGTATTTT. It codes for CASSYADRAGADTQYF.

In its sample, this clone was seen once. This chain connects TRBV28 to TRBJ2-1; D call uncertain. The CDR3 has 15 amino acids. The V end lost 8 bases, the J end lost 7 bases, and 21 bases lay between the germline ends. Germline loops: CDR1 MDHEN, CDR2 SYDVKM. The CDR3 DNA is TGTGCCAGCTCCCAAGGCGACTTATCCGATAATGAGCAGTTCTTC. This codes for CASSQGDLSDNEQFF.